This TCR beta chain was sequenced for a study of a mutant IDH1 vaccine in newly diagnosed glioma. Overall study: Vaccination followed radiotherapy alone by 4-6 weeks, or accompanied temozolomide cycles. Beforehand, treatment had been radiotherapy, temozolomide, or both; the majority received both. Findings and limits, study-wide: Of all patients, about 93% showed vaccine-induced immune responses.

The method was immunoSEQ multiplex PCR; TCRdb's version includes in-frame clones alone and lacks a portion of them. The sample lists tens of thousands of clones, about 74% occurring once. Stated time point: week 35, safety follow-up. The vaccine gave 300 ug of a 20-mer mutant IDH1 peptide subcutaneously per dose. To note about this clone: Antigen: not known.

This receptor was obtained from a man between 50 and 59 years old with glioma. The sequencing here drew on PBMCs, taken from a glioma patient whose treatment included an IDH1 peptide vaccine.

The DNA for the CDR3 is TGCGCCAGCAGCCTTCAGGGTTGGACTAATGAAAAACTGTTTTTT. It encodes CASSLQGWTNEKLFF. The chain carries TRBV4-1 and TRBJ1-4; weak D call: TRBD1 (5 bases). CDR1 and CDR2 from the germline V gene are MGHRA and YSYEKL. Trimming took off 4 bases at V and 2 bases at J, with 11 bases between the two ends. The CDR3 is 15 amino acids.